Below, 25 T cell receptor beta chains from the same sample are listed, as sequenced in a study of blood T cell repertoires in COVID-19. Some clones are missing from TCRdb's copy, which holds only in-frame ones; the method was immunoSEQ multiplex PCR. The sample records 90,000 to 130,000 clones, approximately 80% being singletons. Sequencing was carried out using peripheral blood. The receptors come from an older woman with acute or convalescent COVID-19.

This chain connects TRBV4-1 to TRBJ2-7; D might be TRBD1 (6 bases). The CDR3 contains 15 residues. Trimming removed 1 base from V and 6 bases from J, with 16 bases in between. Germline V lookup: CDR1 MGHRA, CDR2 YSYEKL. The CDR3 reads CASSQGTGRSFEQYF. CDR3 nucleotide sequence: TGCGCCAGCAGCCAAGGAACAGGGAGAAGTTTCGAGCAGTACTTC.

This clone was counted a few times. V gene TRBV7-3 combines with J gene TRBJ1-1, with 9 bases identical to TRBD1. This CDR3 comprises 16 residues. J lost 3 bases, V lost 2 bases, and 7 bases had no gene match. Germline CDR1 reads SGHTA; CDR2 reads FQGTGA. CDR3 in DNA: TGTGCCAGCAGCTTAGGGGGACAGGGCGGGTACACTGAAGCTTTCTTT. It is translated as CASSLGGQGGYTEAFF.

This chain connects TRBV7-6 to TRBJ2-5; 7 bases align to TRBD2. The CDR3 is made up of 16 amino acids. The ends lost 4 bases at V and 5 bases at J; junction bases unmatched: 13. Germline CDR1 reads SGHVS; CDR2 reads FNYEAQ. The CDR3 sequence is CASSSLGGGALETQYF. Here the CDR3 DNA reads TGTGCCAGCAGCTCGCTGGGGGGGGGAGCCTTGGAGACCCAGTACTTC.

This sequence joins TRBV4-2 and TRBJ1-6; unclear D gene. Trimming removed 5 bases at V and 5 bases at J, with 16 bases between. The CDR3 covers 16 residues. CDR1 is LGHNA and CDR2 is YNFKEQ in the germline V gene. CDR3 sequence (DNA): TGTGCCAGCAGCACTGAGTTACGTGTTAATAATTCACCCCTCCACTTT. Translated: CASSTELRVNNSPLHF.

This clone was seen a handful of times. The chain uses TRBV6-4 and TRBJ1-2; D remains unclear. CDR3 length equals 15 residues. The V gene lost 2 bases and the J gene lost 4 bases, with 14 bases spanning the gap. CDR1 MRHNA and CDR2 SNTAGT come from the germline V gene. CDR3 nucleotide sequence: TGTGCCAGCAGTGACCCCCGGGTAAGGCCCTATGGCTACACCTTC. Residues: CASSDPRVRPYGYTF.

This sequence joins TRBV9 and TRBJ2-2; 7 bases match TRBD2. This CDR3 has 12 amino acids. After removal of 8 bases from V and 6 bases from J, the junction contained 4 bases not matched to a gene. Germline V gives CDR1 SGDLS, CDR2 YYNGEE. The CDR3 here is CASHAGAGELFF. The CDR3 coding sequence is TGTGCCAGTCATGCGGGAGCCGGGGAGCTGTTTTTT.

This clone came up once. This chain joins TRBV5-6 and TRBJ2-7, with D perhaps TRBD1 (5 bases). Trimming removed 6 bases from V and 4 bases from J, with 14 bases in between. This CDR3 contains 13 residues. From germline, CDR1 is SGHDT and CDR2 YYEEEE. The CDR3 DNA sequence: TGTGCCAGCATTCGGCAGGGTTCGTACGAGCAGTACTTC. Protein sequence: CASIRQGSYEQYF. Full variable domain (remainder filled in from reference TRBV5-6 and TRBJ2-7): DAGVTQSPTHLIKTRGQQVTLRCSPKSGHDTVSWYQQALGQGPQFIFQYYEEEERQRGNFPDRFSGHQFPNYSSELNVNALLLGDSALYLCASIRQGSYEQYFGPGTRLTVT.

This clone was found a few times. This chain joins TRBV10-3 and TRBJ1-2; 7 positions agree with TRBD1. V lost 10 bases and J lost 14; bases outside the gene matches: 13. CDR1 is ENHRY, CDR2 SYGVKD, per germline. The CDR3 is 11 residues long. Here the CDR3 DNA reads TGTGCCACCTCCGGACAGGACAAGGTTACCTTC. The encoded protein is CATSGQDKVTF.

V is TRBV12-5 and J is TRBJ2-7; D possibly corresponds to TRBD2 (5 bases). With 3 bases removed from V and 6 bases from J, the gap between germline ends came to 9 bases. This CDR3 spans 12 amino acids. The germline V gene encodes CDR1 LGHNT and CDR2 FRNRAP. CDR3 in amino acids: CASGFGVGEQYF. The CDR3 DNA is TGTGCTAGTGGTTTCGGGGTCGGCGAGCAGTACTTC.

This chain joins TRBV6-2 or TRBV6-3 and TRBJ1-3; D is ambiguous. Trimming took 0 bases from V and 0 from J, leaving 6 bases between them. CDR1 and CDR2 (germline): MNHEY, SVGEGT. The CDR3 contains 15 residues. CDR3: CASSYSESSGNTIYF. The DNA of the CDR3 is TGTGCCAGCAGTTACTCGGAGAGCTCTGGAAACACCATATATTTT.

The chain links TRBV6-5 to TRBJ1-5; no definite D call. Germline assignment: CDR1 MNHEY and CDR2 SVGAGI. Trimming took off 6 bases at V and 4 bases at J, with 16 bases between the two ends. The CDR3 runs to 15 residues. This chain's CDR3 is CASSARVGGNQPQHF. The CDR3 bases are TGTGCCAGCAGCGCCCGAGTGGGAGGGAATCAGCCCCAGCATTTT.

The chain couples TRBV12-5 to TRBJ1-2; 8 bases agree with TRBD1. V lost 3 bases, J lost 6 bases, and 3 bases stayed unmatched. Looked up from germline, CDR1 is LGHNT and CDR2 is FRNRAP. This CDR3 has 13 amino acids. The DNA for the CDR3 is TGTGCTAGTGGTTTAACAGGGGGTCATGGCTACACCTTC. Translated: CASGLTGGHGYTF.

This chain connects TRBV4-3 to TRBJ1-4, with TRBD1 identical over 10 bases. V was clipped by 4 bases and J by 7 bases; unmatched bases: 6. The germline gives CDR1 LGHNA, CDR2 YSLEER. The CDR3 has 15 residues. The chain's CDR3 is CASSRGTGVTEKLFF. The DNA for the CDR3 is TGCGCCAGCAGCCGAGGGACAGGGGTTACTGAAAAACTGTTTTTT.

The chain couples TRBV19 to TRBJ1-5, with no clear D. The CDR3 is 13 amino acids. Germline CDR1 reads LNHDA; CDR2 reads SQIVND (reference sequence). V dropped 1 base and J dropped 6 bases, with 7 bases sitting between them. The CDR3 reads CASSIAVGQPQHF. The DNA for the CDR3 is TGTGCCAGTAGTATAGCGGTTGGTCAGCCCCAGCATTTT.

This sequence joins TRBV4-2 and TRBJ1-1; 9 nucleotides align to TRBD1. CDR1 is LGHNA and CDR2 is YNFKEQ in the germline V gene. V gave up 2 bases and J gave up 0 bases; unmatched junction bases: 4. This CDR3 has 16 amino acids. The DNA of the CDR3 is TGTGCCAGCAGCCAAACCGGGACAGGGATGAACACTGAAGCTTTCTTT. Its protein is CASSQTGTGMNTEAFF.

The rearrangement links TRBV30 to TRBJ2-5; tentatively, D is TRBD1 (6 bases). The CDR3 extends over 15 amino acids. Trimming cost V 1 base and J 5 bases, with 17 bases left between them. Germline V gene lookup returns CDR1 GTSNPN and CDR2 SVGIG (reference sequence). CDR3 residues: CAWSANEGVDETQYF. CDR3 bases: TGTGCCTGGAGTGCTAACGAGGGGGTGGATGAGACCCAGTACTTC.

The rearrangement joins TRBV10-3 to TRBJ1-1; perhaps TRBD1 as D (5 bases). CDR3 length: 16 residues. V was clipped by 6 bases and J by 4 bases, with 21 bases between them. Per the germline V gene, CDR1 is ENHRY and CDR2 is SYGVKD. The CDR3 loop reads CAISHIAEQVGTEAFF. The CDR3, as DNA: TGTGCCATCAGCCACATCGCCGAACAGGTCGGCACTGAAGCTTTCTTT.

The chain carries TRBV6-2 or TRBV6-3 and TRBJ2-5, with TRBD1 as a possible D gene (6 bases). Germline V CDR1 and CDR2: MNHEY, SVGEGT. The CDR3 consists of 18 residues. V dropped 0 bases and J dropped 5 bases, with 22 bases sitting between them. The CDR3 here is CASSYSGPHQGSGETQYF. The CDR3 region has the DNA TGTGCCAGCAGTTACTCAGGCCCCCATCAGGGGTCTGGGGAGACCCAGTACTTC.

V and J are TRBV7-2 and TRBJ2-7; 9 bases match TRBD2. Germline lookup yields CDR1 SGHTA and CDR2 FQGNSA. The V gene end was trimmed by 5 bases and the J gene end by 1 base; junction bases not matched to a gene: 6. The length of the CDR3 is 15 residues. The CDR3, as DNA: TGTGCCAGCAGCCCCCGGACTAGCGCGTCCTACGAGCAGTACTTC. Its translation is CASSPRTSASYEQYF.

This clone was seen a few times. This chain connects TRBV28 to TRBJ1-1; D uncertain. The CDR3 is 13 residues long. V lost 5 bases and J 3 bases, leaving 10 bases between the germline ends. Germline CDR1 and CDR2: MDHEN and SYDVKM. CDR3: CASSPRSYTEAFF. CDR3 sequence (DNA): TGTGCCAGCAGTCCACGGTCCTACACTGAAGCTTTCTTT.

This clone was seen a handful of times. This chain joins TRBV11-3 and TRBJ2-3, with D perhaps matching TRBD2 (6 bases). Germline CDR1 is SGHNT and CDR2 is YENEEA. This CDR3 is built from 14 residues. V lost 3 bases, J lost 6 bases, and 13 bases lay in between. This chain's CDR3 is CASSFRRGTDTQYF. Written as DNA, the CDR3 is TGTGCCAGCAGCTTTAGGCGGGGAACTGATACGCAGTATTTT.

In DNA form, the CDR3 reads TGTGCCAGCAGTGAGGGACACACAGATACGCAGTATTTT. Its protein product is CASSEGHTDTQYF. The chain links TRBV6-1 to TRBJ2-3, with D maybe TRBD1 (6 bases). The germline V gene encodes CDR1 MNHNS and CDR2 SASEGT. V was shortened by 3 bases and J by 2 bases, with 6 bases between the two germline ends. The CDR3 length is 13 residues.

This clone appeared a few times. The chain joins TRBV6-5 to TRBJ1-2, with D unresolved. Trimming cost V 0 bases and J 9 bases, with 14 bases left between them. CDR1 and CDR2 (germline): MNHEY, SVGAGI. The CDR3 is 14 amino acids. This CDR3 is CASSYSMLGSRYTF. The DNA for the CDR3 is TGTGCCAGCAGTTACTCGATGCTAGGGAGTCGCTACACCTTC.

The genes are TRBV30 and TRBJ1-1; 9 bases match TRBD1. V was clipped by 5 bases and J by 8 bases; unmatched bases: 3. Germline V lookup: CDR1 GTSNPN, CDR2 SVGIG (reference sequence). The CDR3 is 11 amino acids. The CDR3 DNA reads TGTGCCTGGCAGACAGGGGGAGAAGCTTTCTTT. The encoded protein is CAWQTGGEAFF. Looking up the rest from reference TRBV30 and TRBJ1-1 gives the full variable domain: SQTIHQWPATLVQPVGSPLSLECTVEGTSNPNLYWYRQAAGRGLQLLFYSVGIGQISSEVPQNLSASRPQDRQFILSSKKLLLSDSGFYLCAWQTGGEAFFGQGTRLTVV.

This clone occurred many times. The same CDR3 can be traced to other DNA sequences in this sample. The chain carries TRBV27 and TRBJ1-2, with 8 bases identical to TRBD1. The CDR3 runs to 15 residues. Per the germline V gene, CDR1 is MNHEY and CDR2 is SMNVEV (reference sequence). Germline trimming cut 2 bases from V and 2 bases from J; bases unmatched to any gene: 4. The DNA of the CDR3 is TGTGCCAGCAGTTTAAAACAGGGGGGGAACTATGGCTACACCTTC. Encoded protein: CASSLKQGGNYGYTF.